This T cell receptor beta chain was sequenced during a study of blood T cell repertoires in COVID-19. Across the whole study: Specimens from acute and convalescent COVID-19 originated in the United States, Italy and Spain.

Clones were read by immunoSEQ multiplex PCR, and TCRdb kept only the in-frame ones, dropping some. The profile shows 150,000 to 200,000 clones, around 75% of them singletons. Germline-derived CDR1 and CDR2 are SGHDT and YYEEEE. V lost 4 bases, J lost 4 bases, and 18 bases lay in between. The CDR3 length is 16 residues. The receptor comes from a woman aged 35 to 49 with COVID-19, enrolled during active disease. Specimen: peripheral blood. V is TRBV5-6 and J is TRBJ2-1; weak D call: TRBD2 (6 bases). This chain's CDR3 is CASSQARDSKYNEQFF. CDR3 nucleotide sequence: TGTGCCAGCAGCCAGGCCCGGGACTCTAAATACAATGAGCAGTTCTTC. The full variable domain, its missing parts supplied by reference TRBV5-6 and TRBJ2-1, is DAGVTQSPTHLIKTRGQQVTLRCSPKSGHDTVSWYQQALGQGPQFIFQYYEEEERQRGNFPDRFSGHQFPNYSSELNVNALLLGDSALYLCASSQARDSKYNEQFFGPGTRLTVL.